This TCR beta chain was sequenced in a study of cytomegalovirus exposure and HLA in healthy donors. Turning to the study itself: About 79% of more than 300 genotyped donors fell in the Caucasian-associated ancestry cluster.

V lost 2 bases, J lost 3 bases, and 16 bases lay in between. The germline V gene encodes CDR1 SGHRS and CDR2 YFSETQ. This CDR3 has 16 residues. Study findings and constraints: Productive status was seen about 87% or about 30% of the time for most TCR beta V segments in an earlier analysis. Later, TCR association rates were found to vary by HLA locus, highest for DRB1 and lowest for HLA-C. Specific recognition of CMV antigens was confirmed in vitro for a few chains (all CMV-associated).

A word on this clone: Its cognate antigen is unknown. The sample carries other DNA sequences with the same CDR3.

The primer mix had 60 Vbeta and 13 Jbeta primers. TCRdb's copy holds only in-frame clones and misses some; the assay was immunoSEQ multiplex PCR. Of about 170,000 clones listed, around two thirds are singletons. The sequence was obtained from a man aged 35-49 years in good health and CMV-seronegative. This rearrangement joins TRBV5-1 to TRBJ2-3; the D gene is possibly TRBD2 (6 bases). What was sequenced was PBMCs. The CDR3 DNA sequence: TGCGCCAGCAGCTTCGGAGGACGAGGAGGGACAGATACGCAGTATTTT. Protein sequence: CASSFGGRGGTDTQYF. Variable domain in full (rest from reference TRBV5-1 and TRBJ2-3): KAGVTQTPRYLIKTRGQQVTLSCSPISGHRSVSWYQQTPGQGLQFLFEYFSETQRNKGNFPGRFSGRQFSNSRSEMNVSTLELGDSALYLCASSFGGRGGTDTQYFGPGTRLTVL.